Each of the 4 T cell receptor beta chains below was sequenced from the same sample in a study of T cell repertoires in cytomegalovirus infection (dated by TCRdb to between 2019 and 2020). What these receptors recognize is not known. The treatment or condition label here, explained by the study, means: in vitro stimulation with specific CMV peptide epitopes to enrich CMV-specific T cells. This sample was sequenced with an Illumina HiSeq 1500. In TCRdb, the public reads were trimmed at Q25 with fastp and aligned with MiXCR, with productive beta chains retained. Rows are unified per CDR3 protein, each entry keeping the most common DNA and genes. This sample has hundreds of thousands of distinct CDR3 sequences in its table, and roughly 30% of those were observed once. The ten largest make up roughly an eighth of the sample. The specimen was cultured CD8+ T cells from PBMCs, collected from culture after CMV antigen stimulation. The receptor set was obtained from a human donor in good health (CMV status not recorded). Some clones in this sample may be carry-over from other donors' samples.

This clonotype was recorded at least ten times. The chain links TRBV7-2 to TRBJ1-6, with D maybe TRBD1 (6 bases). The CDR3 is made up of 15 amino acids. Germline loops: CDR1 SGHTA, CDR2 FQGNSA. Trimming stripped 3 bases from V and 7 bases from J, with 13 bases between. Here the CDR3 reads CASSFGLGGNSPLHF. The CDR3 nucleotides read TGTGCCAGCAGCTTTGGGTTGGGGGGCAATTCACCCCTCCACTTT. The full variable domain, completed using reference TRBV7-2 and TRBJ1-6, is GAGVSQSPSNKVTEKGKDVELRCDPISGHTALYWYRQSLGQGLEFLIYFQGNSAPDKSGLPSDRFSAERTGGSVSTLTIQRTQQEDSAVYLCASSFGLGGNSPLHFGNGTRLTVT.

This clonotype showed up just a few times. The chain recombines TRBV24-1 with TRBJ2-2; D gene uncertain. The CDR3 is 15 residues long. Germline CDR1 reads KGHDR; CDR2 reads SFDVKD. The V end lost 3 bases, the J end lost 2 bases, and 9 bases lay between the germline ends. The CDR3 reads CATSDPKRNTGELFF. Written as DNA, the CDR3 is TGTGCCACCAGTGATCCTAAACGAAACACCGGGGAGCTGTTTTTT.

For this clonotype: A much bigger clone sits one base away, suggesting this may be a read error. The chain combines TRBV27 with TRBJ1-2; no definite D call. The CDR3 has 11 residues. Germline V gene data show CDR1 as MNHEY and CDR2 as SMNVEV (reference sequence). With 7 bases removed from V and 1 base from J, the gap between germline ends came to 4 bases. CDR3 loop: CASMGNYGYTF. The CDR3 bases are TGTGCCAGCATGGGTAACTATGGCTACACCTTC.

The V and J genes are TRBV2 and TRBJ2-5; unclear D gene. V was shortened by 0 bases and J by 5 bases, with 19 bases between the two germline ends. CDR1 and CDR2 from the germline V gene are SNHLY and FYNNEI. This CDR3 comprises 17 residues. CDR3: CASSEALDGERWETQYF. For the CDR3, the DNA is TGTGCCAGCAGTGAAGCGCTCGACGGAGAGCGATGGGAGACCCAGTACTTC.